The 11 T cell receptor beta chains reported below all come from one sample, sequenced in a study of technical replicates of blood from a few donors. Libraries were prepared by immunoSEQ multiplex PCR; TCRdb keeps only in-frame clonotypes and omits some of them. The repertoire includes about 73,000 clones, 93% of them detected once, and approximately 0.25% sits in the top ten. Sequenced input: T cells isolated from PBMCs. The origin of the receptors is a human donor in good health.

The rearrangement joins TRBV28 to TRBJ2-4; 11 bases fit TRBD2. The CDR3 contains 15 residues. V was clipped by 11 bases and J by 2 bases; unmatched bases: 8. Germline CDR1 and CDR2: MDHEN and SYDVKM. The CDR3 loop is CACVAGGGTKNIQYF. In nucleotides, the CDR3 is TGTGCCTGTGTAGCGGGAGGGGGGACCAAAAACATTCAGTACTTC.

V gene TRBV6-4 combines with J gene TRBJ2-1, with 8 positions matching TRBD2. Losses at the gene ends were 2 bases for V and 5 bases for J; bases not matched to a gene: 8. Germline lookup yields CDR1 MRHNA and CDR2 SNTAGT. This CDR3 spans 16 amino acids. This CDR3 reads CASSDESSGDHNEQFF. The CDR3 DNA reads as TGTGCCAGCAGTGACGAAAGTAGCGGGGACCACAATGAGCAGTTCTTC.

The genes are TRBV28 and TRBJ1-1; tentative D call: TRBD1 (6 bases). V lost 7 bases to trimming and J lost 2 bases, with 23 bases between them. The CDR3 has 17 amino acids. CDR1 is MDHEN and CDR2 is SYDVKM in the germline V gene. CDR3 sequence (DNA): TGTGCCAGCAAAGAACGGCTGAGCAGGGGCGCAAACACTGAAGCTTTCTTT. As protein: CASKERLSRGANTEAFF.

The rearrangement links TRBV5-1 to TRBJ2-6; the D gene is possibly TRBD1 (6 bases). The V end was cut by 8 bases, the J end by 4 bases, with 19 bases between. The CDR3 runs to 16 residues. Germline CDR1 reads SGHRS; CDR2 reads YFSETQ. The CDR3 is CASETGPRSGANVLTF. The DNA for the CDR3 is TGCGCCAGTGAGACAGGACCCCGCTCCGGGGCCAACGTCCTGACTTTC.

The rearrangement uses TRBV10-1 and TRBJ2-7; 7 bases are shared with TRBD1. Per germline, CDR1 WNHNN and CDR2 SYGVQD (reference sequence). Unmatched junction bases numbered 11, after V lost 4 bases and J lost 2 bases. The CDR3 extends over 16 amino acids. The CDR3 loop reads CASSGDSDKFTYEQYF. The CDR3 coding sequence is TGCGCCAGCAGTGGGGACAGCGACAAATTCACCTACGAGCAGTACTTC.

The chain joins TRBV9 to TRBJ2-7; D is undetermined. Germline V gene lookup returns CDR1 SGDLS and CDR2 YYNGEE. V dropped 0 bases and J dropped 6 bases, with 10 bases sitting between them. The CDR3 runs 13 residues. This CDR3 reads CASSVETFSEQYF. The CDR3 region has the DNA TGTGCCAGCAGCGTAGAGACTTTCTCCGAGCAGTACTTC.

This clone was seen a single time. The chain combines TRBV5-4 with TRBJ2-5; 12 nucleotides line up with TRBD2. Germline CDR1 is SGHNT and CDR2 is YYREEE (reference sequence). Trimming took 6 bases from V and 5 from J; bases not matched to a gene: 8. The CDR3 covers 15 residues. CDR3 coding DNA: TGTGCCAGCACCCTAGCGGGAGGGAGTCTTGAGACCCAGTACTTC. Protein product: CASTLAGGSLETQYF.

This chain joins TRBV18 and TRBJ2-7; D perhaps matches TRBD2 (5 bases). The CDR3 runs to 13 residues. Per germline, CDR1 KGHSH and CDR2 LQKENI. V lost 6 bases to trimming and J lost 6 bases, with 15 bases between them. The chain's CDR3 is CASSRSDSGEQYF. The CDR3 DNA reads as TGTGCCAGCTCCCGTAGCGATTCAGGCGAGCAGTACTTC.

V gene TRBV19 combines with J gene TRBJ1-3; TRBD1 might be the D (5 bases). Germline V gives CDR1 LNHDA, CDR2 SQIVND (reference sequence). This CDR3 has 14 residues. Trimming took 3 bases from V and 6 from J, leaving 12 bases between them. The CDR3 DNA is TGTGCCAGTAGTATCGGCCAGGGATTAAACACCATATATTTT. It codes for CASSIGQGLNTIYF.

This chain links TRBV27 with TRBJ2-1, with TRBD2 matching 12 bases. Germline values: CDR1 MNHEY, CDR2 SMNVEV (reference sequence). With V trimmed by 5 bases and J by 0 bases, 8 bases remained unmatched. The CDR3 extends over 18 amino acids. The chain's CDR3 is CASSIGTSGYHSYNEQFF. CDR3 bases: TGTGCCAGCAGTATCGGGACTAGCGGGTATCACTCCTACAATGAGCAGTTCTTC.

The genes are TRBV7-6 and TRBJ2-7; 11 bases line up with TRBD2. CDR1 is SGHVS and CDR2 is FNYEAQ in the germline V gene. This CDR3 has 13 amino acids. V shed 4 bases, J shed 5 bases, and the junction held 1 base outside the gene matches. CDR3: CASSSGLADEQYF. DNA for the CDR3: TGTGCCAGCAGCTCGGGACTAGCGGACGAGCAGTACTTC.